This T cell receptor (beta chain) is from a study of yellow fever vaccine responses in identical twins. Trimming removed 7 bases from V and 5 bases from J, with 15 bases in between. Germline assignment: CDR1 ENHRY and CDR2 SYGVKD. The CDR3 covers 13 residues. Via MiXCR, TCRdb re-called the RT-PCR reads, giving one row per CDR3 protein. Here the sample spans a few thousand distinct CDR3 sequences, 73% being singletons. The chain joins TRBV10-3 to TRBJ2-7; D is possibly TRBD1 (6 bases). The receptor was isolated from a woman in her late teens or twenties who received the yellow fever vaccine. This specimen was T cells from blood (PBMCs), unsorted or a sorted subset (not recorded which), taken before or after yellow fever vaccination (not recorded which). The CDR3 is CAITPSRGDEQYF. The DNA for the CDR3 is TGTGCCATCACCCCCTCCAGGGGAGACGAGCAGTACTTC.